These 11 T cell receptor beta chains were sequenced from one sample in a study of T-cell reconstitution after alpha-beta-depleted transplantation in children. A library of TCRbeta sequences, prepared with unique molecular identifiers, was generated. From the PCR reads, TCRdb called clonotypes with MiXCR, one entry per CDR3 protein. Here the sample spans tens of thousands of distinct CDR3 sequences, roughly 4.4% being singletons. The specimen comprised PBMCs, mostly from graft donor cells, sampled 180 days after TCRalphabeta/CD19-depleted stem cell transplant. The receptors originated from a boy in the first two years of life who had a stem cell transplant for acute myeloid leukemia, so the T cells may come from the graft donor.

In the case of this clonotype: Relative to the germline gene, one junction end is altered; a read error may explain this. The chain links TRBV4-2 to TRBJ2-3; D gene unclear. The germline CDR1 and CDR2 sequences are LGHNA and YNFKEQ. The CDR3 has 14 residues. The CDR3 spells CARSPGLVDSEQYF. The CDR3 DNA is TGTGCCAGGAGCCCCGGGCTCGTCGATTCTGAGCAGTATTTT.

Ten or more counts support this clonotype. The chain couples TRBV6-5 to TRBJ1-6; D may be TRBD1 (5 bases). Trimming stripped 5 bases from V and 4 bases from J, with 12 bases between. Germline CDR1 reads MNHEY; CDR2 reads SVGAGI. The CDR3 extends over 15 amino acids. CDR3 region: CASSPQGSYNSPLHF. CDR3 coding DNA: TGTGCCAGCAGTCCTCAGGGATCTTATAATTCACCCCTCCACTTT.

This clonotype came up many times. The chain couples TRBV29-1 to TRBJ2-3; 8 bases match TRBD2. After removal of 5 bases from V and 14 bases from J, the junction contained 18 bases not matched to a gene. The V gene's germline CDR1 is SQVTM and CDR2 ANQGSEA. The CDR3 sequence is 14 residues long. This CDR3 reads CSVSGPPGLGSRYF. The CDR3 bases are TGCAGCGTTAGCGGACCTCCGGGACTAGGCAGTCGGTATTTT.

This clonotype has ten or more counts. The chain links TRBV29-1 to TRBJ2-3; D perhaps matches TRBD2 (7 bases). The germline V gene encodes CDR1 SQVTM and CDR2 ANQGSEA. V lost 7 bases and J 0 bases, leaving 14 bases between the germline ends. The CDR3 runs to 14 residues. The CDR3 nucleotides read TGCAGCGGCACAAGGGGGGGGAGCACAGATACGCAGTATTTT. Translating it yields CSGTRGGSTDTQYF.

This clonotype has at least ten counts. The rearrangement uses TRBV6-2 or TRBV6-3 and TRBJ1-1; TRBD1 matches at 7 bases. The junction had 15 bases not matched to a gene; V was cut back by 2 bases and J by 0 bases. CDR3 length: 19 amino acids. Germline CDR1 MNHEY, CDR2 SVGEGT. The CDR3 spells CASSYKSPRGRGLNTEAFF. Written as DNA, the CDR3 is TGTGCCAGCAGTTACAAATCACCGAGGGGGCGCGGTTTGAACACTGAAGCTTTCTTT.

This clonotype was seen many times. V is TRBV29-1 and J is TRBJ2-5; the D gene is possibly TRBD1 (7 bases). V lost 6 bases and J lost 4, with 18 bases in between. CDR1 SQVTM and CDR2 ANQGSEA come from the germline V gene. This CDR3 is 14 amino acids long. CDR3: CSVGGQLIRETQYF. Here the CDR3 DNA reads TGCAGCGTGGGGGGACAGCTAATAAGAGAGACCCAGTACTTC.

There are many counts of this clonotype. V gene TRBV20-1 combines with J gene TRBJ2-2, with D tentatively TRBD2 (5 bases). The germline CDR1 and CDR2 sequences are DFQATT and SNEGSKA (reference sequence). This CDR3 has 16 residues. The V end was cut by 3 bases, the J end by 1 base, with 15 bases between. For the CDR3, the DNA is TGCAGTGCTAGGTTCGGGCGGGCCGTGAACACCGGGGAGCTGTTTTTT. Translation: CSARFGRAVNTGELFF.

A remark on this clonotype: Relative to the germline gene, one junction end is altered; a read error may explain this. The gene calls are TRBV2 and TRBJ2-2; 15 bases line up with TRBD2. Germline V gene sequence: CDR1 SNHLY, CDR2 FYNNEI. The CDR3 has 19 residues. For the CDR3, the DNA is TGTGCCTGCAGTGCCGCCGGGACTAGCGGGGGGTCATACACCGGGGAGCTGTTTTTT. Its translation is CACSAAGTSGGSYTGELFF.

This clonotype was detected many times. CDR3: CSATRASRGEQYV. CDR3 bases: TGCAGTGCTACCCGGGCTAGCAGGGGCGAGCAGTACGTC. This chain links TRBV20-1 with TRBJ2-7; D possibly corresponds to TRBD1 (6 bases). The V gene lost 4 bases and the J gene lost 6 bases, with 16 bases spanning the gap. The CDR3 is made up of 13 amino acids. Per germline, CDR1 DFQATT and CDR2 SNEGSKA (reference sequence).

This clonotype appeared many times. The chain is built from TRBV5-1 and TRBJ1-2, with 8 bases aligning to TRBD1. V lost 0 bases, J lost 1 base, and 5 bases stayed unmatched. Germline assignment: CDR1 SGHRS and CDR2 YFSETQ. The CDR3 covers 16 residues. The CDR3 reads CASSLGQGTLNYGYTF. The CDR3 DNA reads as TGCGCCAGCAGCTTGGGACAGGGGACCCTTAACTATGGCTACACCTTC.

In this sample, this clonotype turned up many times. The CDR3 reads CASSMTSGGVNEQFF. The CDR3 DNA sequence: TGTGCCAGCAGTATGACTAGCGGGGGAGTCAATGAGCAGTTCTTC. J is TRBJ2-1 and V is TRBV12-3 or TRBV12-4; TRBD2 agrees at 12 bases. The V and J ends lost 5 bases and 6 bases, in that order; junction bases with no gene match: 5. The CDR3 is made up of 15 amino acids.